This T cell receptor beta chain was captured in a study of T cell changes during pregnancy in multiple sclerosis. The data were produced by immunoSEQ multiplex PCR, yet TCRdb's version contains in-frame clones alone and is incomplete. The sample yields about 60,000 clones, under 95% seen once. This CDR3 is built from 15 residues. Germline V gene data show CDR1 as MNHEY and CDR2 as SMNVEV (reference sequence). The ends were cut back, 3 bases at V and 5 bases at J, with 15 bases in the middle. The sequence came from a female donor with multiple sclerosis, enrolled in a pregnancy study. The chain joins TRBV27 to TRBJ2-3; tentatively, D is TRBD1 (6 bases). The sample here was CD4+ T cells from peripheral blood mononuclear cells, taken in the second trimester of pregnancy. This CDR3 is CASSFQGLSEDTQYF. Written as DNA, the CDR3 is TGTGCCAGCAGTTTTCAGGGGCTTTCGGAAGATACGCAGTATTTT.